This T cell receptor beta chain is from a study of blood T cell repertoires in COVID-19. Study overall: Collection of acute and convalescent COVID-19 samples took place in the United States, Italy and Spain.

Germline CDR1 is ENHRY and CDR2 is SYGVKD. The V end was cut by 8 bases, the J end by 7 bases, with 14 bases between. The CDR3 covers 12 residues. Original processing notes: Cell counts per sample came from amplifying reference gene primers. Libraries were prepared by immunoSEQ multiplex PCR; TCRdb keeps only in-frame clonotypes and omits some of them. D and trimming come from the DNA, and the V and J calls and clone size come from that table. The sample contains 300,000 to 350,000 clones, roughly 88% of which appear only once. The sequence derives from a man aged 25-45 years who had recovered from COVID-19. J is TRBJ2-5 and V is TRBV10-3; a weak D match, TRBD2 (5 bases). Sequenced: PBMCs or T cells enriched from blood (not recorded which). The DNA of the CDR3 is TGTGCCATCGGGAGCACTGATTTGACCCAGTACTTC. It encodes CAIGSTDLTQYF.